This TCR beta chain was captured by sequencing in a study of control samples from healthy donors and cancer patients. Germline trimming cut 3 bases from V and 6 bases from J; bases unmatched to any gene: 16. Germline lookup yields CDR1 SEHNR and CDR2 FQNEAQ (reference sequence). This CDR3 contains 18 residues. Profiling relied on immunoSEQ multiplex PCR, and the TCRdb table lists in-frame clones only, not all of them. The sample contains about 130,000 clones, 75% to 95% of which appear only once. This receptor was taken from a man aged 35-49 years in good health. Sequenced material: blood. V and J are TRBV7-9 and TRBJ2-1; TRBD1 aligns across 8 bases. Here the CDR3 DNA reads TGTGCCAGCAGCTTCCGAGCCATTCGGCAGGGGGCGGGCAATGAGCAGTTCTTC. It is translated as CASSFRAIRQGAGNEQFF. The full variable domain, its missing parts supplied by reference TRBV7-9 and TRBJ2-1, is DTGVSQNPRHKITKRGQNVTFRCDPISEHNRLYWYRQTLGQGPEFLTYFQNEAQLEKSRLLSDRFSAERPKGSFSTLEIQRTEQGDSAMYLCASSFRAIRQGAGNEQFFGPGTRLTVL.